A few counts support the clone carrying this T cell receptor (beta chain). The antigen is undetermined. Only healthy Caucasians were enrolled as donors. Template switching supplied a universal primer site; unique molecular identifiers were carried on the cDNA. MiXCR, run by TCRdb on the 5' RACE reads, gives a single entry per CDR3 protein. The table records about 690,000 distinct CDR3 sequences, over 5% of them present only once. The data originate from a study of identical twins. Study-wide points: Out-of-frame TCR alpha sharing in monozygotic twins exceeded recombination model predictions. Possibly, invariant MAIT and iNKT cells partly confounded zero-insertion analyses.

The V gene's germline CDR1 is SGHRS and CDR2 YFSETQ. The CDR3 length is 14 residues. The V end lost 0 bases, the J end lost 8 bases, and 11 bases lay between the germline ends. This rearrangement joins TRBV5-1 to TRBJ1-4; D not certain. The receptor's source is a man between 18 and 35 years old in good health. The material sequenced was naive T cells sorted from blood. The CDR3 DNA reads as TGCGCCAGCAGCTTGGAGGCCCCTCCGGAAAAACTGTTTTTT. The encoded protein is CASSLEAPPEKLFF.